This passage covers 3 T cell receptor beta chains from one sample sequenced in a study of cytomegalovirus exposure and HLA in healthy donors. PCR primers comprised 60 Vbeta and 13 Jbeta primers. Assay: immunoSEQ multiplex PCR; the TCRdb copy retains only in-frame clones and omits some. The table records approximately 160,000 clones, about four fifths of them present only once. Sequenced input: PBMCs. The receptors were gathered from a male donor in good health and CMV-seropositive.

Concerning this clone itself: In the same sample, other DNA sequences code for this CDR3. This sequence joins TRBV19 and TRBJ1-1, with unresolved D. The germline V and J ends were trimmed by 3 bases and 2 bases, with 7 bases remaining between them. The CDR3 extends over 13 amino acids. From germline, CDR1 is LNHDA and CDR2 SQIVND (reference sequence). This CDR3 is CASSIGRNTEAFF. CDR3 DNA: TGTGCCAGTAGTATTGGCAGAAACACTGAAGCTTTCTTT.

The genes are TRBV11-3 and TRBJ2-5; D might be TRBD2 (6 bases). Trimming shortened V by 5 bases and J by 3 bases, and 16 bases separated the two germline ends. The length of the CDR3 is 15 residues. Germline CDR1 is SGHNT and CDR2 is YENEEA. The CDR3: CASSRGSGGEETQYF. DNA of the CDR3: TGTGCCAGCAGCCGCGGATCGGGCGGGGAAGAGACCCAGTACTTC.

This clone was seen only a few times. The gene calls are TRBV11-2 and TRBJ2-7; tentatively, D is TRBD1 (6 bases). CDR1 and CDR2 (germline): SGHAT, FQNNGV. The CDR3 extends over 15 amino acids. V lost 3 bases, J lost 5 bases, and 17 bases lay in between. The CDR3 is CASSFPPRQDDEQYF. CDR3 nucleotide sequence: TGTGCCAGCAGCTTCCCCCCCCGACAGGACGACGAGCAGTACTTC.